The following is a T cell receptor (beta chain) sequence with its context. Its matching antigen is unknown. This record comes from a study of PD-L1 blockade in urothelial cancer. Study-wide context: About 90% of the roughly 29 patients were men whose urothelial cancer was bladder-origin. Analyses used blood from 3 weeks (second dose) and 6 weeks after treatment start.

From germline, CDR1 is SGHTA and CDR2 FQGNSA. The CDR3 totals 13 residues. Trimming cost V 5 bases and J 2 bases, with 9 bases left between them. Some clones are missing from TCRdb's copy, which holds only in-frame ones; the method was immunoSEQ multiplex PCR. The sample contains around 60,000 clones, 81% of which appear only once. Time point: pretreatment peripheral blood. Sampling of each patient yielded between 1 and 8 specimens, collected pretreatment and on-treatment. Broader study findings: Durable-benefit patients expanded tumor-associated blood clones more at 3 weeks.

The chain has TRBV7-2 and TRBJ2-5; a possible D gene is TRBD2 (6 bases). Material: PBMCs, obtained around atezolizumab (anti-PD-L1) treatment. The receptor was isolated from a man between 70 and 80 years old with urothelial cancer. In nucleotides, the CDR3 is TGTGCCAGCAGCAAGGAGGGGCAAGAGACCCAGTACTTC. It codes for CASSKEGQETQYF.